This TCR beta chain was sequenced for a study of cytomegalovirus exposure and HLA in healthy donors. Study background: The Caucasian-associated ancestry cluster held more than 80% of some 420 genotyped donors.

Of note for this clone: Its antigen is undetermined. Germline is not matched at one junction end, which may reflect a read error.

Overall study results and limits: Follow-up analysis found HLA locus-dependent TCR association rates, highest for DRB1 and lowest for HLA-C. Cytomegalovirus-associated TCR beta chains were listed, numbering 150 to 200. HLA alleles showed associations with fewer than 20,000 TCR beta sequences in a later analysis, at a 0.05 false discovery rate.

Primers: 60 Vbeta forward and 13 Jbeta reverse. Produced via immunoSEQ multiplex PCR; TCRdb's table is partial and in-frame only. This table holds 150,000 or so clones, 77% found once. The CDR3 consists of 14 residues. Germline loops: CDR1 MNHNS, CDR2 SASEGT. The sample taken for sequencing was PBMCs. The TCR comes from a woman in her 30s in good health and CMV-seronegative. This sequence joins TRBV6-1 and TRBJ1-4; TRBD1 aligns across 7 bases. The DNA for the CDR3 is TGTGCCAGCAGGGAAGGGGGCAGAGGTGAAAAACTGTTTTTT. Translating it yields CASREGGRGEKLFF.